These 21 T cell receptor beta chains originate from one sample sequenced in a study of T-cell memory formation after mild COVID-19. Using its own MiXCR run on the 5' RACE reads, TCRdb lists one record per CDR3 protein. The repertoire consists of fewer than 140,000 distinct CDR3 sequences, with around an eighth occurring once and the leading ten covering around 27%. Sequencing input: PBMCs or a T cell subset sorted from them (not recorded which). These receptor sequences come from an adult woman who had mild COVID-19 (a few samples of this study predate the infection). Cell type and time point are not known.

This chain joins TRBV7-2 and TRBJ1-1; D is undetermined. This CDR3 has 13 amino acids. Trimming removed 2 bases from V and 4 bases from J, with 8 bases in between. Germline V gives CDR1 SGHTA, CDR2 FQGNSA. This CDR3 is CASSLPGITEAFF. The CDR3 DNA follows: TGTGCCAGCAGCTTACCGGGTATCACTGAAGCTTTCTTT.

The rearrangement links TRBV6-6 to TRBJ2-7, with D maybe TRBD1 (6 bases). Germline CDR1 is MNHNY and CDR2 is SVGAGI (reference sequence). This CDR3 spans 15 amino acids. Trimming left V 5 bases short and J 2 bases short, with 16 bases between. In DNA, the CDR3 is TGTGCCAGCAGTCCTCGGGGCAGGGGAGCCTACGAGCAGTACTTC. Translating gives CASSPRGRGAYEQYF.

This chain joins TRBV6-2 or TRBV6-3 and TRBJ2-6; TRBD2 is a possible D gene (6 bases). The CDR3 runs to 15 residues. Germline V gene sequence: CDR1 MNHEY, CDR2 SVGEGT. Trimming stripped 8 bases from V and 0 bases from J, with 11 bases between. In DNA form, the CDR3 reads TGTGCCAGCTCCTGGGAGGACTCTGGGGCCAACGTCCTGACTTTC. Encoded protein: CASSWEDSGANVLTF.

This sequence joins TRBV5-1 and TRBJ1-1; TRBD1 might be the D (5 bases). Germline V gene lookup returns CDR1 SGHRS and CDR2 YFSETQ. Trimming shortened V by 0 bases and J by 4 bases, and 10 bases separated the two germline ends. This CDR3 is 14 amino acids long. This CDR3 is CASSLAYGGTEAFF. The CDR3, as DNA: TGCGCCAGCAGCTTGGCCTATGGGGGCACTGAAGCTTTCTTT.

This clonotype has more than one count but fewer than ten. The V and J genes are TRBV27 and TRBJ2-7, with D perhaps matching TRBD2 (5 bases). Trimming pared 5 bases from V and 3 bases from J, leaving 14 bases between. The CDR3 spans 14 residues. Germline-derived CDR1 and CDR2 are MNHEY and SMNVEV (reference sequence). This CDR3 is CASSPTETNYEQYF. CDR3 bases: TGTGCCAGCAGTCCCACTGAGACTAACTACGAGCAGTACTTC.

This clonotype was counted only a few times. The chain uses TRBV3-1 and TRBJ2-7; TRBD2 aligns across 13 bases. The V gene end was trimmed by 1 base and the J gene end by 7 bases; junction bases not matched to a gene: 4. Per germline, CDR1 LGHDT and CDR2 YNNKEL (reference sequence). This CDR3 region has 15 residues. The CDR3 DNA reads as TGTGCCAGCAGCCAAGGGACTAGCGGGGGATGGGAGCAGTACTTC. This sequence encodes CASSQGTSGGWEQYF.

This clonotype was observed a few times. V usage is TRBV5-1 and J usage is TRBJ1-1, with 7 bases that match TRBD1. The CDR3 is 14 amino acids. The germline V gene has CDR1 SGHRS and CDR2 YFSETQ. Unmatched junction bases numbered 6, after V lost 2 bases and J lost 5 bases. The CDR3 bases are TGCGCCAGCAGCTTCGGAGACAGGGAGACTGAAGCTTTCTTT. It translates to CASSFGDRETEAFF.

The gene calls are TRBV4-1 and TRBJ2-2, with TRBD1 as a possible D gene (6 bases). The V end was cut by 5 bases, the J end by 2 bases, with 12 bases between. Germline-derived CDR1 and CDR2 are MGHRA and YSYEKL. The CDR3 extends over 15 amino acids. CDR3 in DNA: TGCGCCAGCAGCACTTGGACAGACAACACCGGGGAGCTGTTTTTT. Encoded protein: CASSTWTDNTGELFF.

This clonotype came up many times. The chain employs TRBV7-8 and TRBJ2-1, with D possibly called TRBD1 or TRBD2 (5 bases each). Trimming removed 5 bases at V and 5 bases at J, with 13 bases between. The CDR3 is 14 residues long. Germline values: CDR1 SGHVS, CDR2 FQNEAQ. CDR3 protein: CASSRRRDDNEQFF. CDR3 in DNA: TGTGCCAGCAGCCGTCGACGGGACGACAATGAGCAGTTCTTC.

This clonotype occurred a few times. J is TRBJ2-7 and V is TRBV27; D may be TRBD2 (6 bases). V dropped 2 bases and J dropped 0 bases, with 17 bases sitting between them. The germline V gene encodes CDR1 MNHEY and CDR2 SMNVEV (reference sequence). The length of the CDR3 is 17 residues. CDR3 sequence: CASSLAAGTYSSYEQYF. As DNA, the CDR3 is TGTGCCAGCAGTTTAGCGGCAGGGACTTACAGCTCCTACGAGCAGTACTTC.

The gene calls are TRBV12-3 or TRBV12-4 and TRBJ2-7, with D perhaps TRBD1 or TRBD2 (5 bases each). Trimming stripped 5 bases from V and 1 base from J, with 18 bases between. The length of the CDR3 is 16 residues. The CDR3 is CASSPRDQNSSYEQYF. The CDR3 DNA reads as TGTGCCAGCAGTCCTCGGGACCAAAATTCTTCCTACGAGCAGTACTTC.

CDR3 bases: TGCAGTGCTAGTCTCGACAGTCTAGGGGCTGAAGCTTTCTTT. Residues: CSASLDSLGAEAFF. This chain uses TRBV20-1 with TRBJ1-1; a weak D match, TRBD1 (5 bases). Germline V gene sequence: CDR1 DFQATT, CDR2 SNEGSKA (reference sequence). The ends were cut back, 3 bases at V and 6 bases at J, with 17 bases in the middle. The CDR3 loop spans 14 amino acids.

This clonotype has more than one count but fewer than ten. In nucleotides, the CDR3 is TGTGCCAGCAGCGACGCAGCCGCGGCAGGGGGTATACGTTCTGAAGCTTTCTTT. Protein: CASSDAAAAGGIRSEAFF. The chain employs TRBV7-9 and TRBJ1-1; 7 bases fit TRBD1. V shed 5 bases and J 6 bases; nucleotides not matched to a gene: 21. The CDR3 loop spans 18 amino acids. CDR1 and CDR2 from the germline V gene are SEHNR and FQNEAQ (reference sequence).

This clonotype was seen repeatedly, ten times or more. The CDR3 here is CASSLSGQPYEQYF. For the CDR3, the DNA is TGTGCCAGCAGTTTAAGTGGCCAGCCATACGAGCAGTACTTC. The V call is TRBV27, the J call TRBJ2-7; no definite D call. Trimming pared 2 bases from V and 4 bases from J, leaving 12 bases between. Germline CDR1 is MNHEY and CDR2 is SMNVEV (reference sequence). The CDR3 spans 14 residues.

This clonotype turned up a few times. The J gene is TRBJ2-2, the V gene TRBV6-5; TRBD1 aligns across 11 bases. Germline values: CDR1 MNHEY, CDR2 SVGAGI. The CDR3 is 13 residues long. CDR3: CSTGTGGPGELFF. For the CDR3, the DNA is TGTTCCACCGGGACAGGGGGACCCGGGGAGCTGTTTTTT.

In this sample, this clonotype turned up a few times. The gene calls are TRBV20-1 and TRBJ1-1; D ambiguous. The V gene lost 6 bases and the J gene lost 3 bases, with 17 bases spanning the gap. Germline loops: CDR1 DFQATT, CDR2 SNEGSKA (reference sequence). This CDR3 comprises 14 residues. The CDR3 sequence: CSASKPPYYTEAFF. The CDR3 DNA reads TGCAGTGCCAGCAAGCCCCCTTACTACACTGAAGCTTTCTTT.

This chain links TRBV12-3 or TRBV12-4 with TRBJ1-5; D uncertain. The V gene lost 5 bases and the J gene lost 9 bases, with 17 bases spanning the gap. The CDR3 has 14 amino acids. The CDR3 protein is CASSPLGPSTPQHF. CDR3 sequence (DNA): TGTGCCAGCAGTCCGTTGGGTCCGTCGACGCCCCAGCATTTT.

V and J are TRBV10-3 and TRBJ2-1; perhaps TRBD1 as D (5 bases). The germline V gene has CDR1 ENHRY and CDR2 SYGVKD. V was trimmed by 4 bases and J by 5 bases, leaving 15 bases between them. The CDR3 contains 15 residues. For the CDR3, the DNA is TGTGCCATCAGTGGGGGCAGGTGGGGAAACAATGAGCAGTTCTTC. Its translation is CAISGGRWGNNEQFF.

This clonotype came up a few times. V gene TRBV12-3 or TRBV12-4 combines with J gene TRBJ2-7, with D tentatively TRBD1 (5 bases). V lost 5 bases and J 2 bases, leaving 10 bases between the germline ends. The CDR3 consists of 13 residues. CDR3 coding DNA: TGTGCCAGCAGTCACCCAGGGACCTACGAGCAGTACTTC. The encoded protein is CASSHPGTYEQYF.

The chain links TRBV7-9 to TRBJ1-1; D remains ambiguous. The germline V and J ends were trimmed by 4 bases and 4 bases, with 10 bases remaining between them. This CDR3 has 13 residues. CDR1 SEHNR and CDR2 FQNEAQ come from the germline V gene (reference sequence). The CDR3: CASSSNGFTEAFF. Here the CDR3 DNA reads TGTGCCAGCAGCTCAAACGGATTCACTGAAGCTTTCTTT. The full variable domain, rest sourced from reference TRBV7-9 and TRBJ1-1, is DTGVSQNPRHKITKRGQNVTFRCDPISEHNRLYWYRQTLGQGPEFLTYFQNEAQLEKSRLLSDRFSAERPKGSFSTLEIQRTEQGDSAMYLCASSSNGFTEAFFGQGTRLTVV.

This clonotype appeared a few times. The chain combines TRBV5-5 with TRBJ1-2, with 7 bases identical to TRBD1. The ends lost 1 base at V and 8 bases at J; junction bases unmatched: 2. Germline V CDR1 and CDR2: SGHKS, YYEKEE (reference sequence). This CDR3 comprises 12 residues. The CDR3 bases are TGTGCCAGCAGCTTGACAGGGGTCGGCTACACCTTC. Translating it yields CASSLTGVGYTF.